Detailed here is one T cell receptor beta chain. The data are from a study of Ad26.COV2.S vaccination and SARS-CoV-2 variants. Study context: Into the muscle, Ad26.COV2.S was dosed once or twice, 56 days apart.

Treatment of the sample: about 20 received Ad26.COV2.S at low or high dose, single or two shots; about 5 received placebo; per-sample allocation not given. The samples date from day 63 after the first vaccine or placebo injection. A Boston donor was an adult aged 18-55 years. The assay was immunoSEQ multiplex PCR, and TCRdb's table has in-frame clones only and misses some. The sample yields about 350,000 clones, approximately 86% seen once. This receptor was obtained from a person between 18 and 60 years old who received the Ad26.COV2.S COVID-19 vaccine or a placebo. Sample: peripheral blood, taken in a trial of Ad26.COV2.S vaccine versus placebo.

Written as DNA, the CDR3 is TGTGCCAGCAGCCCATTGACAGGGGCCTTCGTAGGGTACACCTTC. As protein: CASSPLTGAFVGYTF. This chain links TRBV5-6 with TRBJ1-2; TRBD1 agrees at 8 bases. CDR1 SGHDT and CDR2 YYEEEE come from the germline V gene. This CDR3 spans 15 amino acids. Germline trimming cut 4 bases from V and 11 bases from J; bases unmatched to any gene: 16.